This T cell receptor (beta chain) was captured by sequencing in a study of blood T cell repertoires in COVID-19. Study-wide background: From the United States, Italy and Spain came samples of acute and convalescent COVID-19. Sample material is recorded as cDNA or gDNA derived from T cells, B-cell-depleted T cells, or PBMCs.

Authors' analysis steps: Nucleated cell counts were estimated from reference gene primer amplification. Method: immunoSEQ multiplex PCR; TCRdb's copy keeps in-frame clones and lacks some. The D gene and trimming were derived from the DNA, and the V and J assignments and clone size from that table. The table includes some 85,000 clones, around three quarters detected once. From germline, CDR1 is SQVTM and CDR2 ANQGSEA. V was pared by 7 bases and J by 3 bases, with 14 bases between. The CDR3 runs 13 residues. The origin of this receptor is a woman aged 80 or over with active or convalescent COVID-19. The rearrangement joins TRBV29-1 to TRBJ2-3; a weak D match, TRBD1 (6 bases). The specimen was peripheral blood. The DNA of the CDR3 is TGCAGCGGTGAGCTTACAGGGACAGATACGCAGTATTTT. Amino acid sequence: CSGELTGTDTQYF.